The present T cell receptor (beta chain) was sequenced within a study of shared clonotypes between healthy human individuals. Study outcomes and limitations: When naive CD4 clonotypes were compared across several donors, around 4.6% were shared.

Comment on this clone: The target antigen is unknown.

Data came from immunoSEQ multiplex PCR; TCRdb stores just in-frame clones and leaves some out. The repertoire consists of 2 million to 2.5 million clones, with approximately 96% occurring once and the leading ten covering approximately 0.13%. The CDR3 sequence is 16 residues long. V gave up 5 bases and J gave up 4 bases, with 21 bases separating them. Looked up from germline, CDR1 is SGHTA and CDR2 is FQGNSA. The chain combines TRBV7-2 with TRBJ2-7; tentative D call: TRBD2 (5 bases). The receptor was isolated from a man younger than 35 in good health. Material: naive CD4+ T cells sorted from blood. Noted subset: CD45RA+ positively selected. The CDR3 sequence is CASSPTQAEASYEQYF. Here the CDR3 DNA reads TGTGCCAGCAGCCCTACACAAGCGGAGGCGTCTTACGAGCAGTACTTC.